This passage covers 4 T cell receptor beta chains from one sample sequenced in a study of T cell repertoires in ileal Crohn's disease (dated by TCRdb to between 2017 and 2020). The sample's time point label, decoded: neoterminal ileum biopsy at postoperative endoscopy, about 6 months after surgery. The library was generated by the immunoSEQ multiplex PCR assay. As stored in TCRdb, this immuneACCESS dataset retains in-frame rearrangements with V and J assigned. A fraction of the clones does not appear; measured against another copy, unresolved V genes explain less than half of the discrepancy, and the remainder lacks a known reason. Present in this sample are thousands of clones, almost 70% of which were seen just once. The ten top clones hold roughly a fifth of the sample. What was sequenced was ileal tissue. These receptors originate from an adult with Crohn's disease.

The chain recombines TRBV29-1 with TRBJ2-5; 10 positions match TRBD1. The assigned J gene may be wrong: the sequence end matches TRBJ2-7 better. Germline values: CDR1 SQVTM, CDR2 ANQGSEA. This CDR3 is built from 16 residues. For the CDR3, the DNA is TGCAGCGTTGAAGGGCTATCGGGGACAGGGGACTACGAGCAGTACTTC. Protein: CSVEGLSGTGDYEQYF.

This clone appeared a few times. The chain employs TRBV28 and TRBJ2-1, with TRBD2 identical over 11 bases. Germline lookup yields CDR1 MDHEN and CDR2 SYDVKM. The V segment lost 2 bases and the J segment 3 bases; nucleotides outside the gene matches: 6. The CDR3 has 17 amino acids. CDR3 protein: CASSLMASGGNYNEQFF. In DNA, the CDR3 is TGTGCCAGCAGTTTAATGGCTAGCGGGGGGAACTACAATGAGCAGTTCTTC.

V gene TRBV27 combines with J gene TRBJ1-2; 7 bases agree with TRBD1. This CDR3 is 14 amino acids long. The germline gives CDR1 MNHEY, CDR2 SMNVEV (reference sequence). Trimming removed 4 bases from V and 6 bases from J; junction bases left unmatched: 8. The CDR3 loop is CASSSLDRADGYTF. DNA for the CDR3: TGTGCCAGCAGTTCCCTCGACAGGGCCGATGGCTACACCTTC.

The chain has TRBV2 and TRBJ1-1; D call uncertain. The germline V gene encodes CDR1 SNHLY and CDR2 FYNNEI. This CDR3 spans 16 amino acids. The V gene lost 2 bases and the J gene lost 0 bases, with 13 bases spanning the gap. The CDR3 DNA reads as TGTGCCAGCAGTGAACCAGAGGCGAACTTGAACACTGAAGCTTTCTTT. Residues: CASSEPEANLNTEAFF.